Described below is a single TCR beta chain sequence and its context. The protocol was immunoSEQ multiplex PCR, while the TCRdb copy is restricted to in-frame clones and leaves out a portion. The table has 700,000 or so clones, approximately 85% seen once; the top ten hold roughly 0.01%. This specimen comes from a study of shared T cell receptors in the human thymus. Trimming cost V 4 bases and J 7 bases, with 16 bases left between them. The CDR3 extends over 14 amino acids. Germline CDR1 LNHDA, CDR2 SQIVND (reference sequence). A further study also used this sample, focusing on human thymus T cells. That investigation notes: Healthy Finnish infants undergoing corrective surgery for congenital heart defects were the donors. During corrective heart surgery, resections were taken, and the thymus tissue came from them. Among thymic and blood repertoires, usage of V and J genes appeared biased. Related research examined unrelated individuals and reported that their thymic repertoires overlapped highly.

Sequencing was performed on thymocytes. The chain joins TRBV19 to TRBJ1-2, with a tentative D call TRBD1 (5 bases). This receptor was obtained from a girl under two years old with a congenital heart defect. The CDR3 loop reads CASSTLLRGFGYTF. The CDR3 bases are TGTGCCAGTAGTACTCTGCTCCGGGGGTTTGGCTACACCTTC. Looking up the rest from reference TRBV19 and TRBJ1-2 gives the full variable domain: DGGITQSPKYLFRKEGQNVTLSCEQNLNHDAMYWYRQDPGQGLRLIYYSQIVNDFQKGDIAEGYSVSREKKESFPLTVTSAQKNPTAFYLCASSTLLRGFGYTFGSGTRLTVV.